This TCR beta chain was retrieved from a study of T-cell reconstitution after alpha-beta-depleted transplantation in children. A library of TCRbeta sequences, prepared with unique molecular identifiers, was generated. One entry per CDR3 protein results from TCRdb running MiXCR on the PCR reads. The sample lists approximately 510,000 distinct CDR3 sequences, approximately 20% seen once, with more than 2.5% in the top ten. The clonotype comes from a human donor who donated a stem cell graft to a child with acute lymphoblastic leukemia. This sample comprised PBMCs from the stem cell graft donor, obtained from the stem cell graft.

CDR3: CAWSSWAGAEAFF. The DNA of the CDR3 is TGTGCCTGGAGTTCCTGGGCAGGTGCTGAAGCTTTCTTT. The chain links TRBV30 to TRBJ1-1; D unclear. Germline V lookup: CDR1 GTSNPN, CDR2 SVGIG (reference sequence). This CDR3 has 13 amino acids. With 2 bases removed from V and 6 bases from J, the gap between germline ends came to 13 bases. Looking up the rest from reference TRBV30 and TRBJ1-1 gives the full variable domain: SQTIHQWPATLVQPVGSPLSLECTVEGTSNPNLYWYRQAAGRGLQLLFYSVGIGQISSEVPQNLSASRPQDRQFILSSKKLLLSDSGFYLCAWSSWAGAEAFFGQGTRLTVV.